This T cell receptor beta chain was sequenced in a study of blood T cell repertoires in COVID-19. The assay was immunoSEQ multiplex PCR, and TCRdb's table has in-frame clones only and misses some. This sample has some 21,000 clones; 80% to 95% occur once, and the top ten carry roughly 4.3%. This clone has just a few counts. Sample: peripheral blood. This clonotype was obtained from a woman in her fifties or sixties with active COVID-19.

The CDR3 loop reads CASSQNGGNEQYF. The CDR3 coding sequence is TGTGCCAGCAGCCAGAATGGCGGAAACGAGCAGTACTTC. The chain couples TRBV2 to TRBJ2-7; D is ambiguous. The CDR3 has 13 residues. CDR1 is SNHLY, CDR2 FYNNEI, per germline. V dropped 6 bases and J dropped 5 bases, with 14 bases sitting between them.